This T cell receptor (beta chain) was captured by sequencing in a study of CD8+ T cells in alopecia areata. To note about this clone: The DNA is left out, because the CDR3 cannot be placed on it with certainty; the CDR3 is given as TCRdb lists it.

In each case, RNA was isolated and then reverse transcribed into cDNA as the sequencing template. Measured with immunoSEQ multiplex PCR; TCRdb has only the in-frame clones, and not every one. The sample has about 150,000 clones; approximately 53% are singletons. 13 amino acids form the CDR3, both terminal residues included. From germline, CDR1 is SQVTM and CDR2 ANQGSEA. The material sequenced was CD8+ T cells sorted from blood, taken at week 0. The chain couples TRBV29-1 to TRBJ2-7; the D call TRBD1 from the table was never checked on the DNA. The TCR originated in a human donor with alopecia areata. The CDR3 loop is CSVGMGTGGEQCF.